This entry lists 4 T cell receptor beta chains sequenced from one sample in a study of blood T cell repertoires in COVID-19. The table came from immunoSEQ multiplex PCR; TCRdb's copy has only in-frame clones and leaves some out. The sample lists under 250,000 clones; around 80% were seen once. Sample: peripheral blood. Receptors originate from a woman in her 70s with acute or convalescent COVID-19.

The gene calls are TRBV5-1 and TRBJ1-2; possible D gene TRBD1, 5 bases. The germline CDR1 and CDR2 sequences are SGHRS and YFSETQ. Trimming removed 0 bases from V and 8 bases from J, with 14 bases in between. The CDR3 totals 14 residues. The CDR3 sequence is CASSLESVGHGYTF. The CDR3 DNA reads as TGCGCCAGCAGCTTGGAAAGTGTGGGGCACGGCTACACCTTC.

The V call is TRBV7-9, the J call TRBJ2-3; TRBD2 agrees at 8 bases. CDR3 size: 18 residues. Per the germline V gene, CDR1 is SEHNR and CDR2 is FQNEAQ (reference sequence). V gave up 5 bases and J gave up 0 bases; unmatched junction bases: 13. The CDR3: CASSEPPGGQPSTDTQYF. The CDR3 bases are TGTGCCAGCAGCGAACCCCCGGGGGGGCAGCCTAGCACAGATACGCAGTATTTT.

The chain employs TRBV23-1 and TRBJ2-5, with D possibly TRBD1 on 6 matching bases. TRBV23-1 counts as an open reading frame of uncertain function. CDR3 length equals 12 residues. CDR3 residues: CARKGVGETQYF. In DNA form, the CDR3 reads TGCGCTAGAAAGGGGGTAGGAGAGACCCAGTACTTC.

This clone was detected many times. V gene TRBV11-2 combines with J gene TRBJ2-1; 15 bases agree with TRBD2. The V gene end was trimmed by 5 bases and the J gene end by 9 bases; junction bases not matched to a gene: 5. Germline assignment: CDR1 SGHAT and CDR2 FQNNGV. The CDR3 length is 15 residues. The CDR3 is CASSAGLAGGGEQFF. The CDR3 DNA sequence: TGTGCCAGCAGCGCCGGACTAGCGGGAGGGGGTGAGCAGTTCTTC.